This entry lists 11 T cell receptor beta chains sequenced from one sample in a study of T cell repertoires in cytomegalovirus infection (dated by TCRdb to about 2019). TCRdb lists the instrument as Illumina HiSeq 1500. Starting from the raw public reads, TCRdb applied fastp trimming at Q25, assembled clones with MiXCR and retained in-frame beta chains. Rows are combined by CDR3 protein, so each entry shows the most common genes and DNA. This sample comprises fewer than 300,000 distinct CDR3 sequences, roughly 25% of them detected only once. The top ten clones comprise more than 11% of the sample. Sequencing used PBMCs. These receptors came from a human donor in good health (CMV status not recorded). Some clones in this sample may be carry-over from other donors' samples.

This clonotype came up a few times. V usage is TRBV18 and J usage is TRBJ1-1; D is perhaps TRBD1 (6 bases). CDR1 and CDR2 (germline): KGHSH, LQKENI. CDR3 size: 17 residues. The germline V and J ends were trimmed by 6 bases and 0 bases, with 20 bases remaining between them. As DNA, the CDR3 is TGTGCCAGCTCGCGGCAACAGGGCATCCTTATGAACACTGAAGCTTTCTTT. Translation: CASSRQQGILMNTEAFF. The variable domain in full, with the rest retrieved from reference TRBV18 and TRBJ1-1, is NAGVMQNPRHLVRRRGQEARLRCSPMKGHSHVYWYRQLPEEGLKFMVYLQKENIIDESGMPKERFSAEFPKEGPSILRIQQVVRGDSAAYFCASSRQQGILMNTEAFFGQGTRLTVV.

In DNA, the CDR3 is TGTGCCAGCAGGGGGAGAGGGGTGACGAACACTGAAGCTTTCTTT. Its protein is CASRGRGVTNTEAFF. The chain joins TRBV28 to TRBJ1-1; maybe TRBD1 (5 bases). The CDR3 runs 15 residues. The germline V gene encodes CDR1 MDHEN and CDR2 SYDVKM. Trimming pared 6 bases from V and 1 base from J, leaving 15 bases between. Looking up the rest from reference TRBV28 and TRBJ1-1 gives the full variable domain: DVKVTQSSRYLVKRTGEKVFLECVQDMDHENMFWYRQDPGLGLRLIYFSYDVKMKEKGDIPEGYSVSREKKERFSLILESASTNQTSMYLCASRGRGVTNTEAFFGQGTRLTVV.

The chain combines TRBV20-1 with TRBJ1-5; D perhaps matches TRBD1 (5 bases). Trimming left V 3 bases short and J 6 bases short, with 15 bases between. Per germline, CDR1 DFQATT and CDR2 SNEGSKA (reference sequence). The CDR3 runs 14 residues. The CDR3 region is CSARRSGVPQPQHF. The CDR3, as DNA: TGCAGTGCTAGGAGGTCGGGGGTACCTCAGCCCCAGCATTTT.

The sample holds a few counts of this clonotype. The chain couples TRBV4-1 to TRBJ2-1; the match to TRBD2 covers 8 bases. Germline CDR1 MGHRA, CDR2 YSYEKL. The V segment lost 0 bases and the J segment 9 bases; nucleotides outside the gene matches: 7. The CDR3 runs to 15 residues. DNA for the CDR3: TGCGCCAGCAGCCAAGAAGGGACTAGAGGCGGTGAGCAGTTCTTC. Residues: CASSQEGTRGGEQFF.

The V and J genes are TRBV20-1 and TRBJ2-7, with TRBD2 matching 9 bases. Germline V gene lookup returns CDR1 DFQATT and CDR2 SNEGSKA (reference sequence). CDR3 length: 12 amino acids. Unmatched junction bases numbered 6, after V lost 6 bases and J lost 6 bases. In DNA, the CDR3 is TGCAGTGCGCGGACTAGCGTATTCGAGCAGTACTTC. Translated: CSARTSVFEQYF.

The chain uses TRBV5-6 and TRBJ2-1; 15 bases align to TRBD2. The length of the CDR3 is 20 residues. Losses at the gene ends were 0 bases for V and 1 base for J; bases not matched to a gene: 8. Germline V gives CDR1 SGHDT, CDR2 YYEEEE. The chain's CDR3 is CASSLGGLAGGPFSYNEQFF. The CDR3 DNA is TGTGCCAGCAGCTTGGGAGGACTAGCGGGGGGGCCATTTTCCTACAATGAGCAGTTCTTC.

This rearrangement joins TRBV28 to TRBJ2-1; D perhaps matches TRBD1 (5 bases). The CDR3 loop spans 12 amino acids. Germline lookup yields CDR1 MDHEN and CDR2 SYDVKM. V lost 10 bases and J lost 6, with 13 bases in between. The CDR3 DNA follows: TGTGCCACCAGGGAACAGTTCAATGAGCAGTTCTTC. Amino acids: CATREQFNEQFF.

The chain couples TRBV19 to TRBJ2-5; D not resolved. V was trimmed by 1 base and J by 1 base, leaving 7 bases between them. Germline CDR1 reads LNHDA; CDR2 reads SQIVND (reference sequence). The CDR3 consists of 14 residues. CDR3 DNA: TGTGCCAGTAGTATAGGCGGACCCCAAGAGACCCAGTACTTC. Its protein is CASSIGGPQETQYF.

The chain employs TRBV19 and TRBJ1-5; D remains unclear. The CDR3 is 13 amino acids. Germline lookup yields CDR1 LNHDA and CDR2 SQIVND (reference sequence). The chain's CDR3 is CGILWAVNQPQHF. The DNA of the CDR3 is TGTGGGATCTTGTGGGCAGTCAATCAGCCCCAGCATTTT.

This clonotype appeared many times. This chain joins TRBV12-3 or TRBV12-4 and TRBJ1-5; TRBD1 aligns across 9 bases. CDR3 size: 15 residues. After removal of 6 bases from V and 6 bases from J, the junction contained 9 bases not matched to a gene. The CDR3 loop is CASRTGTGSGQPQHF. CDR3 coding DNA: TGTGCCAGCAGAACCGGGACAGGGAGTGGTCAGCCCCAGCATTTT.

The V call is TRBV11-2, the J call TRBJ1-1, with a tentative D call TRBD1 (5 bases). This CDR3 is 15 amino acids long. Germline V gene data show CDR1 as SGHAT and CDR2 as FQNNGV. V was pared by 3 bases and J by 8 bases, with 19 bases between. In nucleotides, the CDR3 is TGTGCCAGCAGCTTCCCGGGACCCTCAATGGGAGAAGCTTTCTTT. Translated: CASSFPGPSMGEAFF.